In this sample, the clone carrying this T cell receptor (beta chain) turned up a few times. Its antigen is undetermined. Trimming removed 2 bases at V and 6 bases at J, with 8 bases between. Per germline, CDR1 LGHNA and CDR2 YSLEER. The CDR3 has 14 amino acids. The data stem from a study of CD8 T cells in ankylosing spondylitis. Points from the study as a whole: From matched ankylosing spondylitis synovial fluid, disease-linked clones were reportedly recovered at significantly enriched levels. A TCR beta motif of about eight highly homologous variants seemed to mark ankylosing spondylitis blood.

One entry per CDR3 protein results from TCRdb running MiXCR on the 5' RACE reads. Of more than 300,000 distinct CDR3 sequences listed, 6.5% to 10% were seen once; the top ten hold more than 14%. This clonotype was obtained from a male donor with ankylosing spondylitis. The J gene is TRBJ1-6, the V gene TRBV4-3; D might be TRBD1 (5 bases). Sequenced: blood, either unsorted or a sorted T cell fraction (not recorded which). The CDR3 loop reads CASSQQRGNSPLHF. DNA of the CDR3: TGCGCCAGCAGCCAACAGAGGGGTAATTCACCCCTCCACTTT.